This T cell receptor (beta chain) was captured in a study of neurological immune-mediated disorders. By 5'RACE with 10-nucleotide random UMIs, the cDNA was made. In TCRdb, the 5' RACE reads were re-called with MiXCR into one record per CDR3 protein. This table holds about 43,000 distinct CDR3 sequences, about 13% found once. The group of healthy controls was made up of people who were blood bank volunteers in Maryland, USA. In this sample, this clonotype turned up many times. Its antigen remains unknown. There are 12 residues in the CDR3. Trimming took off 1 base at V and 14 bases at J, with 12 bases between the two ends. CDR1 DFQATT and CDR2 SNEGSKA come from the germline V gene (reference sequence). General study findings and limits: HTLV-1-associated myelopathy displayed the greatest TCR clonal expansion, and multiple sclerosis exhibited the smallest, lower than that of healthy controls.

Material: PBMCs. The J gene is TRBJ1-6, the V gene TRBV20-1, with unresolved D. This receptor was identified in a female donor in good health. The CDR3 DNA sequence: TGCAGTGCTAGAGGGGTTACGGGAACCCTCCACTTT. It is translated as CSARGVTGTLHF.